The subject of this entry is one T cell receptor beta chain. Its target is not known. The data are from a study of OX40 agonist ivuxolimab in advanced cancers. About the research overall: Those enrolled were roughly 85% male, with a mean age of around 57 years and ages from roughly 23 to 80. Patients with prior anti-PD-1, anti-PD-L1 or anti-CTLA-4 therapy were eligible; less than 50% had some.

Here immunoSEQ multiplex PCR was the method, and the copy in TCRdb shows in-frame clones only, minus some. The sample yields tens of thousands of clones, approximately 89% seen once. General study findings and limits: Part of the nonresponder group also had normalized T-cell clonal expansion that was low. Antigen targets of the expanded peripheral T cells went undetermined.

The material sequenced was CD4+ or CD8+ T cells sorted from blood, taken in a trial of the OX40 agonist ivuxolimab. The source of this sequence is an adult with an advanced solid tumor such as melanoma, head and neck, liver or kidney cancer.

The CDR3 nucleotides read TGTGCCAGTAGTATAACGTCAGGGGGCGCCTATGGCTACACCTTC. It translates to CASSITSGGAYGYTF. The V and J genes are TRBV19 and TRBJ1-2, with 8 positions matching TRBD1. V shed 2 bases, J shed 4 bases, and the junction held 6 bases outside the gene matches. This CDR3 has 15 amino acids. Germline CDR1 reads LNHDA; CDR2 reads SQIVND (reference sequence). Full variable domain (outside the CDR3, taken from reference TRBV19 and TRBJ1-2): DGGITQSPKYLFRKEGQNVTLSCEQNLNHDAMYWYRQDPGQGLRLIYYSQIVNDFQKGDIAEGYSVSREKKESFPLTVTSAQKNPTAFYLCASSITSGGAYGYTFGSGTRLTVV.